Here is one T cell receptor beta chain with its context. Survey-level immunoSEQ sequencing profiled the TCR beta repertoire. Measured with immunoSEQ multiplex PCR; TCRdb has only the in-frame clones, and not every one. The sample lists roughly 68,000 clones, approximately 92% occurring once. The germline V gene has CDR1 SGHNT and CDR2 YYREEE (reference sequence). Trimming took 4 bases from V and 5 from J; bases not matched to a gene: 14. The CDR3 has 16 residues. Sequences were obtained from PBMCs. This receptor was taken from a man aged 40-50 years with rheumatoid arthritis. The chain combines TRBV5-4 with TRBJ2-7; 8 bases agree with TRBD1. This CDR3 reads CASSTKTPGGPHEQYF. The CDR3 coding sequence is TGTGCCAGCAGCACGAAAACACCAGGGGGCCCCCACGAGCAGTACTTC. Drawing the rest from reference TRBV5-4 and TRBJ2-7, the complete variable domain is ETGVTQSPTHLIKTRGQQVTLRCSSQSGHNTVSWYQQALGQGPQFIFQYYREEENGRGNFPPRFSGLQFPNYSSELNVNALELDDSALYLCASSTKTPGGPHEQYFGPGTRLTVT.